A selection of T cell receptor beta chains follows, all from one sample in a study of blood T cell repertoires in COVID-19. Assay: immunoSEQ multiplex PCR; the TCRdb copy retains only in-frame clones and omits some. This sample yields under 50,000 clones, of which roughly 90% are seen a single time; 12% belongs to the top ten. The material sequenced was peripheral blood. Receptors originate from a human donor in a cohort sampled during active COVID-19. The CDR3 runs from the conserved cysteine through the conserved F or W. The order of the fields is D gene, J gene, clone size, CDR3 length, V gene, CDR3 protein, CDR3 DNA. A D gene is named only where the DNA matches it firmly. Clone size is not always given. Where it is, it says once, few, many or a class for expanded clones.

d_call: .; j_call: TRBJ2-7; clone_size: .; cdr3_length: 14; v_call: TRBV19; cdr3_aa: CASSIDRGVYEQYF; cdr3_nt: TGTGCCAGTAGTATAGATCGAGGAGTATACGAGCAGTACTTC
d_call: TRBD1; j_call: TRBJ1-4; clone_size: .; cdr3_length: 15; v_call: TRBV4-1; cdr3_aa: CASSLQTGGHEKLFF; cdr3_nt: TGCGCCAGCAGCCTCCAGACAGGGGGCCATGAAAAACTGTTTTTT
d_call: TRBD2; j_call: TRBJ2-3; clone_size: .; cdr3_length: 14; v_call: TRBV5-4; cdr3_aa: CASSSRLAGDTQYF; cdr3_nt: TGTGCCAGCAGCTCAAGACTAGCGGGGGATACGCAGTATTTT
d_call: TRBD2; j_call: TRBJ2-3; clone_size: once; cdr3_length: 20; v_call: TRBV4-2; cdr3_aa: CASSQEFPPRSGRAADTQYF; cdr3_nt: TGTGCCAGCAGCCAAGAATTCCCCCCCCGAAGCGGGAGGGCCGCAGATACGCAGTATTTT
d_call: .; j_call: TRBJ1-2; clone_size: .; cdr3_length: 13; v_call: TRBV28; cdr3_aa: CASHAGSNYGYTF; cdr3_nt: TGTGCCAGCCATGCGGGCAGTAACTATGGCTACACCTTC
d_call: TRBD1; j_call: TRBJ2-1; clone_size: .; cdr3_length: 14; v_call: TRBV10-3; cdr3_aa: CASDGGTGSNEQFF; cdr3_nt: TGTGCCTCCGACGGAGGGACAGGGAGCAATGAGCAGTTCTTC
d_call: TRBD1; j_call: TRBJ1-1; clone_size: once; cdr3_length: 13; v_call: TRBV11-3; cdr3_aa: CASSPGTGIEAFF; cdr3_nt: TGTGCCAGCAGCCCCGGGACAGGGATTGAAGCTTTCTTT
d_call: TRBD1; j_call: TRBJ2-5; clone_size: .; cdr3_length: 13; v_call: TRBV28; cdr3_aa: CASRRQGSGTQYF; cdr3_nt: TGTGCCAGCAGGCGACAGGGCTCGGGGACCCAGTACTTC
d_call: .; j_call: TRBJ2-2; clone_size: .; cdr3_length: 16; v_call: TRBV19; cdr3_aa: CASRSGFSGDTGELFF; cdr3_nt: TGTGCCAGTAGGTCGGGTTTTTCAGGGGACACCGGGGAGCTGTTTTTT
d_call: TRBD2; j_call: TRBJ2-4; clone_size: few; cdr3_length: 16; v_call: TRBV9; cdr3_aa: CASSVGAGGPRNIQYF; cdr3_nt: TGTGCCAGCAGCGTAGGAGCGGGGGGCCCCCGAAACATTCAGTACTTC
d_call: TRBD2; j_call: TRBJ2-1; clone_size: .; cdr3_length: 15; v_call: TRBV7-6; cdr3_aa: CASSLASGRVNEQFF; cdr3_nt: TGTGCCAGCAGCTTAGCTAGCGGGAGGGTGAATGAGCAGTTCTTC
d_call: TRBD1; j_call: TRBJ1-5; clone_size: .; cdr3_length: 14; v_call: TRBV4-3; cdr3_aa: CASSQETGVQPQHF; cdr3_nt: TGCGCCAGCAGCCAAGAGACAGGGGTCCAGCCCCAGCATTTT
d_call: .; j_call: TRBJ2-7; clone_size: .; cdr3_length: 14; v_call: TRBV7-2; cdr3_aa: CASSYQGGLYEQYF; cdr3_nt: TGTGCCAGCAGCTACCAGGGAGGACTCTACGAGCAGTACTTC
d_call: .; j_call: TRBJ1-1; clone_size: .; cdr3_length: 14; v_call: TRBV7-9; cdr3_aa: CASSSGAVEPEAFF; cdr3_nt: TGTGCCAGCAGCTCTGGAGCGGTGGAGCCTGAAGCTTTCTTT
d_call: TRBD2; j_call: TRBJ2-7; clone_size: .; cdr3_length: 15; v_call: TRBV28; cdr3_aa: CASSFSIAGAREQYF; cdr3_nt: TGTGCCAGCAGTTTCTCCATAGCGGGAGCCCGCGAGCAGTACTTC
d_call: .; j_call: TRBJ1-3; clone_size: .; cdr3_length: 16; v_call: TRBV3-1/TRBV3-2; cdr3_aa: CASSQDRDLSGNTIYF; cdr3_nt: TGTGCCAGCAGCCAAGATCGGGACTTATCGGGAAACACCATATATTTT
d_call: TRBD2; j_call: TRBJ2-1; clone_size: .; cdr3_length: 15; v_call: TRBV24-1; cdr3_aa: CATSDAGLAHNEQFF; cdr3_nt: TGTGCCACCAGTGATGCGGGACTAGCGCACAATGAGCAGTTCTTC
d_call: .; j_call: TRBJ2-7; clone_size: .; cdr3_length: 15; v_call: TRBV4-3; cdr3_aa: CASSQDRVPFYEQYF; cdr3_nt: TGCGCCAGCAGCCAAGACCGGGTTCCCTTCTACGAGCAGTACTTC
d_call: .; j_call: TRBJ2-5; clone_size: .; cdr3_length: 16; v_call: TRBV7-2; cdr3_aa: CASSLAGGIPQETQYF; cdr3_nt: TGTGCCAGCAGCTTAGCGGGAGGAATACCACAAGAGACCCAGTACTTC
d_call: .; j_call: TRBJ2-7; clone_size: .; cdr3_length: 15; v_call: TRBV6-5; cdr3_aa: CASSRTEINSYEQYF; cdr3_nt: TGTGCCAGCAGCCGGACAGAAATTAACTCCTACGAGCAGTACTTC
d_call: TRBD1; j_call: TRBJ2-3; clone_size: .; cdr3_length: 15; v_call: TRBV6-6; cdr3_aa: CASSDRAVRTDTQYF; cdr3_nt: TGTGCCAGCAGTGACAGGGCTGTACGGACAGATACGCAGTATTTT
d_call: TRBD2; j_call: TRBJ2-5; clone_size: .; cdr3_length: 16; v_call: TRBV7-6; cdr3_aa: CASSKLAGGPRETQYF; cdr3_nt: TGTGCCAGCAGTAAACTAGCGGGGGGGCCCCGGGAGACCCAGTACTTC
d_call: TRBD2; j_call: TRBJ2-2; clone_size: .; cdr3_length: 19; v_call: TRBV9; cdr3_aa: CASSVNALAGGMGAGELFF; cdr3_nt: TGTGCCAGCAGCGTCAACGCGCTAGCGGGAGGTATGGGGGCCGGGGAGCTGTTTTTT